A selection of T cell receptor beta chains follows, all from one sample in a study of beta chain features in type 1 diabetes. Data came from immunoSEQ multiplex PCR; TCRdb stores just in-frame clones and leaves some out. This sample has more than 300,000 clones, with roughly 8.8% found just once. Specimen: central memory CD4+ T cells from blood. The receptor set was obtained from a man under 40 with type 1 diabetes. The CDR3 runs from the conserved cysteine through the conserved F or W. A D gene is named only where the DNA matches it firmly. Not every row has a clone size; where given, it reads once, few, many or a size class.

V	J	D	size	CDR3	DNA
TRBV19	TRBJ2-7	TRBD1	few	CASTTRTGYEQYF	TGTGCCAGCACTACCAGGACAGGGTACGAGCAGTACTTC
TRBV18	TRBJ1-1	-	few	CASSAKTELNTEAFF	TGTGCCAGCTCAGCAAAGACAGAATTGAACACTGAAGCTTTCTTT
TRBV29-1	TRBJ1-4	-	-	CSVPGPGINEKLFF	TGCAGCGTCCCTGGTCCCGGGATTAATGAAAAACTGTTTTTT
TRBV4-1	TRBJ2-1	TRBD1	-	CASSQAGQADYNEQFF	TGCGCCAGCAGCCAAGCAGGACAGGCAGATTACAATGAGCAGTTCTTC
TRBV9	TRBJ1-1	-	-	CASSTHDTEAFF	TGTGCCAGCAGCACCCACGACACTGAAGCTTTCTTT
TRBV7-2	TRBJ2-3	-	few	CASSPDWPDTQYF	TGTGCCAGCAGCCCGGATTGGCCCGATACGCAGTATTTT
TRBV4-3	TRBJ1-1	-	-	CASSQEVNTEAFF	TGCGCCAGCAGCCAAGAGGTGAACACTGAAGCTTTCTTT
TRBV5-1	TRBJ2-3	-	few	CASSYRDTTSTDTQYF	TGCGCCAGCAGCTACCGGGACACAACTAGCACAGATACGCAGTATTTT
TRBV7-2	TRBJ2-6	TRBD1	-	CASSLTGDSSGANVLTF	TGTGCCAGCAGCTTAACAGGGGATAGCTCTGGGGCCAACGTCCTGACTTTC
TRBV5-1	TRBJ2-3	-	many	CASSLDGTTAGADTQYF	TGCGCCAGCAGCTTGGACGGGACAACAGCTGGGGCAGATACGCAGTATTTT
TRBV27	TRBJ2-1	TRBD1	few	CASGRGDSGGWAFYNEQFF	TGTGCCAGCGGCAGAGGAGACTCAGGGGGCTGGGCGTTCTACAATGAGCAGTTCTTC
TRBV5-1	TRBJ2-2	-	-	CASSRTDGGELFF	TGCGCCAGCAGCCGGACAGATGGCGGGGAGCTGTTTTTT
TRBV7-8	TRBJ1-1	-	-	CASSLGGTTEAFF	TGTGCCAGCAGCTTAGGGGGAACCACTGAAGCTTTCTTT
TRBV6-6	TRBJ2-5	-	-	CASSLSWWETQYF	TGTGCCAGCAGTTTAAGTTGGTGGGAGACCCAGTACTTC
TRBV18	TRBJ2-3	-	-	CASSPLRGATDTQYF	TGTGCCAGCTCACCACTCCGGGGGGCCACAGATACGCAGTATTTT
TRBV11-3	TRBJ2-1	TRBD1	few	CASSTRDRVSNEQFF	TGTGCCAGCAGCACCCGGGACAGGGTGAGCAATGAGCAGTTCTTC
TRBV19	TRBJ2-5	TRBD1	-	CASSILDRGRETQYF	TGTGCCAGTAGTATACTGGACAGGGGGCGGGAGACCCAGTACTTC
TRBV7-8	TRBJ2-1	TRBD1	-	CASSIDRGSYNEQFF	TGTGCCAGCAGCATCGACAGGGGGTCGTACAATGAGCAGTTCTTC
TRBV18	TRBJ2-7	-	-	CASSRDNSYEQYF	TGTGCCAGCTCACGGGACAACTCCTACGAGCAGTACTTC
TRBV19	TRBJ2-3	-	few	CASSIALTDTQYF	TGTGCCAGTAGTATAGCGTTGACAGATACGCAGTATTTT
TRBV7-2	TRBJ1-6	-	-	CASSPTVGGADSPLHF	TGTGCCAGCAGCCCAACCGTTGGAGGGGCTGATTCACCCCTCCACTTT
TRBV4-3	TRBJ1-1	-	-	CASSQDRGEAFF	TGCGCCAGCAGCCAAGATCGGGGGGAAGCTTTCTTT
TRBV28	TRBJ2-7	TRBD1	many	CASSFSRTGGYEQYF	TGTGCCAGCAGTTTTTCCCGGACAGGGGGCTACGAGCAGTACTTC
TRBV23-1	TRBJ2-7	-	once	CASISVISYEQYF	TGCGCCAGCATCTCCGTAATTTCCTACGAGCAGTACTTC
TRBV5-1	TRBJ1-4	TRBD1	few	CASSLVGGQGSELFF	TGCGCCAGCAGCTTGGTCGGGGGACAGGGATCCGAACTGTTTTTT
TRBV5-1	TRBJ1-2	TRBD1	-	CASSSSTGKAEGYTF	TGCGCCAGCAGCTCCTCGACAGGGAAAGCGGAAGGCTACACCTTC
TRBV9	TRBJ1-4	-	-	CASSVRGSNEKLFF	TGTGCCAGCAGCGTCAGAGGGTCTAATGAAAAACTGTTTTTT
TRBV7-2	TRBJ1-6	TRBD1	-	CASSLDRDNSPLHF	TGTGCCAGCAGCTTGGACAGGGATAATTCACCCCTCCACTTT
TRBV6-5	TRBJ1-2	-	few	CASNEVQGVSGYTF	TGTGCCAGCAACGAGGTTCAGGGTGTAAGTGGCTACACCTTC
TRBV6-6	TRBJ2-3	-	few	CASTGGGTPGDTQYF	TGTGCCAGCACCGGGGGCGGGACACCCGGGGATACGCAGTATTTT
TRBV11-3	TRBJ2-2	TRBD1	-	CASSGGQGTNTGELFF	TGTGCCAGCAGCGGGGGACAGGGGACGAACACCGGGGAGCTGTTTTTT
TRBV7-2	TRBJ1-4	-	few	CASSLAGRATTNEKLFF	TGTGCCAGCAGCTTAGCGGGCAGGGCGACAACTAATGAAAAACTGTTTTTT
TRBV7-2	TRBJ2-7	-	few	CASSTSFGGGSLGQYF	TGTGCCAGCAGCACCTCCTTCGGGGGTGGCTCTTTAGGGCAGTACTTC
TRBV2	TRBJ2-3	-	-	CASSLTRDTQYF	TGTGCCAGCAGTCTAACCAGGGATACGCAGTATTTT
TRBV5-1	TRBJ1-2	-	-	CASSLGSSNYGYTF	TGCGCCAGCAGCCTGGGGTCTTCGAACTATGGCTACACCTTC
TRBV14	TRBJ2-3	TRBD2	few	CASSPLRGLGTDTQYF	TGTGCCAGCAGCCCCCTGCGCGGACTAGGCACCGATACGCAGTATTTT
TRBV2	TRBJ2-1	-	-	CASSQGTDNEQFF	TGTGCCAGCAGCCAGGGGACGGACAATGAGCAGTTCTTC
TRBV10-3	TRBJ2-5	-	-	CAISDYDGETQYF	TGTGCCATCAGTGACTACGACGGGGAGACCCAGTACTTC
TRBV9	TRBJ1-2	-	many	CASSQGSDYGYTF	TGTGCCAGCAGCCAAGGGTCCGACTATGGCTACACCTTC
TRBV12-5	TRBJ1-5	-	few	CASRDWTVPNQPQHF	TGTGCTAGTCGGGACTGGACAGTCCCGAATCAGCCCCAGCATTTT
TRBV5-1	TRBJ1-1	-	few	CASQGLPNTEAFF	TGCGCCAGCCAGGGACTCCCGAACACTGAAGCTTTCTTT
TRBV9	TRBJ2-2	TRBD1	-	CASSATPVGQGASGELFF	TGTGCCAGCAGCGCAACCCCCGTAGGACAGGGGGCATCAGGGGAGCTGTTTTTT
TRBV6-5	TRBJ2-7	-	many	CASSYSTGRTYEQYF	TGTGCCAGCAGTTACTCAACAGGGAGGACCTACGAGCAGTACTTC
TRBV6-6	TRBJ1-2	-	-	CASSYSWAQEGYGYTF	TGTGCCAGCAGTTACTCGTGGGCCCAAGAGGGCTATGGCTACACCTTC
TRBV11-2	TRBJ2-1	TRBD2	-	CASSRGLAVGEQFF	TGTGCCAGCAGCCGAGGACTAGCGGTAGGGGAGCAGTTCTTC
TRBV7-2	TRBJ2-1	-	few	CASSLAGGLNEQFF	TGTGCCAGCAGCTTAGCGGGGGGGCTTAATGAGCAGTTCTTC
TRBV29-1	TRBJ1-5	-	-	CSVNGTPDQPQHF	TGCAGCGTCAACGGGACCCCCGATCAGCCCCAGCATTTT
TRBV6-5	TRBJ2-1	TRBD1	few	CASSAGGNEQFF	TGTGCCAGCAGTGCAGGGGGCAATGAGCAGTTCTTC
TRBV7-2	TRBJ2-2	-	many	CASTMRADTGELFF	TGTGCCAGCACCATGAGAGCGGACACCGGGGAGCTGTTTTTT
TRBV23-1	TRBJ1-1	TRBD1	-	CASSQRTGTNTEAFF	TGCGCCAGCAGTCAACGGACAGGGACGAACACTGAAGCTTTCTTT
TRBV4-1	TRBJ1-1	TRBD1	-	CASSQDPTGSNTEAFF	TGCGCCAGCAGCCAAGATCCGACAGGGTCGAACACTGAAGCTTTCTTT
TRBV28	TRBJ2-3	-	-	CASSSASVTDTQYF	TGTGCCAGCAGCTCTGCATCAGTCACAGATACGCAGTATTTT
TRBV11-3	TRBJ1-6	-	-	CASSPWAGPYNSPLHF	TGTGCCAGCAGCCCTTGGGCAGGGCCCTATAATTCACCCCTCCACTTT
TRBV9	TRBJ1-2	-	-	CASSKIPGGYTF	TGTGCCAGCAGTAAAATCCCAGGCGGCTACACCTTC
TRBV7-6	TRBJ2-5	-	few	CASSLNTGTAQETQYF	TGTGCCAGCAGCCTAAACACCGGGACGGCCCAAGAGACCCAGTACTTC
TRBV5-1	TRBJ2-5	-	-	CASSFGTRAGEETQYF	TGCGCCAGCAGCTTTGGGACGCGGGCCGGGGAAGAGACCCAGTACTTC
TRBV6-5	TRBJ2-7	TRBD1	few	CASSYSAGGGSYEQYF	TGTGCCAGCAGTTACTCGGCAGGGGGCGGATCTTACGAGCAGTACTTC
TRBV10-3	TRBJ2-7	-	many	CAISATYEQYF	TGTGCCATCAGTGCCACCTACGAGCAGTACTTC
TRBV6-5	TRBJ2-1	TRBD2	-	CASSGGTSGDNEQFF	TGTGCCAGCAGTGGTGGGACTAGCGGGGACAATGAGCAGTTCTTC
TRBV2	TRBJ1-5	-	few	CASSERGLSNQPQHF	TGTGCCAGCAGTGAACGCGGACTAAGCAATCAGCCCCAGCATTTT